What follows describes a single T cell receptor (beta chain). The antigen it binds to is not known. The input lacks base qualities; no much larger clone sits a single base away. These data come from a study of T cell changes during pregnancy in multiple sclerosis (dated by TCRdb to between 2018 and 2020). Some background on the complete study: The study examined how the T cell repertoire changed over the course of pregnancy in women with multiple sclerosis.

The library was built by means of the immunoSEQ multiplex PCR assay. In TCRdb, the immuneACCESS table is reduced to in-frame sequences with V and J assigned. These tables do not hold every clone; where another copy was compared, an unresolved V gene accounts for under half, and the others remain unexplained. This sample comprises tens of thousands of clones, 85% to 95% of them detected only once. Jointly, the top ten make up approximately 1% of the sample. The sequencing here drew on peripheral blood, taken in the first trimester of pregnancy. The clonotype originates from a female donor with multiple sclerosis, enrolled in a pregnancy study.

CDR3 reads: CASSLRGQSNSPLHF. At the DNA level, the sequence is TGTGCCAGCAGCTTAAGGGGACAGAGTAATTCACCCCTCCACTTT. Recombination linked TRBV7-3 to TRBJ1-6, and TRBD1 matches 7 of the central bases. V is pruned by 1 base and J by 6 bases, leaving 3 bases of the junction without a gene match. Counted from cysteine to phenylalanine, this CDR3 has 15 amino acids. Only CDR3 DNA is held: 45 bases, read in frame from base 1. The germline V gene specifies SGHTA as CDR1 and FQGTGA as CDR2. Beyond the CDR3, the reference TRBV7-3 and TRBJ1-6 genes provide the residues; the full variable domain reads: GAGVSQTPSNKVTEKGKYVELRCDPISGHTALYWYRQSLGQGPEFLIYFQGTGAADDSGLPNDRFFAVRPEGSVSTLKIQRTERGDSAVYLCASSLRGQSNSPLHFGNGTRLTVT.